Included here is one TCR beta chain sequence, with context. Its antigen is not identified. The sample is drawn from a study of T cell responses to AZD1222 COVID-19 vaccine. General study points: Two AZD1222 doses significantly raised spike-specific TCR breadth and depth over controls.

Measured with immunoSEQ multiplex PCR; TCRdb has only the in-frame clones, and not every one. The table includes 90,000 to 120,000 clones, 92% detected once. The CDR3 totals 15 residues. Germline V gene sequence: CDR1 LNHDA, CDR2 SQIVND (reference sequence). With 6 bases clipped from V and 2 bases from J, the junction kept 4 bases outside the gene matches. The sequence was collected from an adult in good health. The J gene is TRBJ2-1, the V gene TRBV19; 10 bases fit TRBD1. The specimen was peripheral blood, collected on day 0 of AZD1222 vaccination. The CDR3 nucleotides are TGTGCCAGTAGACTCGACAGGGGGCCCTACAATGAGCAGTTCTTC. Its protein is CASRLDRGPYNEQFF.